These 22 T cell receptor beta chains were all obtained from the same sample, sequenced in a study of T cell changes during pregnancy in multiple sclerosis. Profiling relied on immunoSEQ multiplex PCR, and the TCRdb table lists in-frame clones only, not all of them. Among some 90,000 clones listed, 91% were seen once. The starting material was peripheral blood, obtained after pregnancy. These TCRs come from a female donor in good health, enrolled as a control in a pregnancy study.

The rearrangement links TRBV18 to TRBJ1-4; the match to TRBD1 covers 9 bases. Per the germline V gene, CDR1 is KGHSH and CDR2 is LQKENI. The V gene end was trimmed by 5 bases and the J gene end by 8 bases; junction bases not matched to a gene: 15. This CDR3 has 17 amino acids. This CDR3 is CASSSFYRGPSGEKLFF. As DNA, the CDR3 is TGTGCCAGCTCATCGTTCTACAGGGGGCCCTCGGGCGAAAAACTGTTTTTT.

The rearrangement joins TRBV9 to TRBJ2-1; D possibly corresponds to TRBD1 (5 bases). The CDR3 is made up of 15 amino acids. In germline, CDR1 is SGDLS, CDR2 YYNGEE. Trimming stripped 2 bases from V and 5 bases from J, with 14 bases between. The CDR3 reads CASSVLGDLDNEQFF. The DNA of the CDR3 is TGTGCCAGCAGCGTGTTAGGGGATTTGGACAATGAGCAGTTCTTC.

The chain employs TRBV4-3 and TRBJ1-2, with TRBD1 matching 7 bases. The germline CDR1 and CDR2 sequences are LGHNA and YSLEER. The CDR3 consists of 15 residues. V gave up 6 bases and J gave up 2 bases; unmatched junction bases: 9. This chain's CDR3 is CASSPDRDLNYGYTF. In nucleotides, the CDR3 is TGCGCCAGCAGTCCTGACAGGGATTTAAACTATGGCTACACCTTC.

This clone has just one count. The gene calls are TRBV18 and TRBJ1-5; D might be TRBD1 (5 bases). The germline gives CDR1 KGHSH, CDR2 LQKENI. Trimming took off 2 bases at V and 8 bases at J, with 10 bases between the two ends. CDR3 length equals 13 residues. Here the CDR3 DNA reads TGTGCCAGCTCACCATCGGGGGGTAAGCCCCAGCATTTT. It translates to CASSPSGGKPQHF. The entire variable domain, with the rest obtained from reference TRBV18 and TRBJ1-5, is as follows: NAGVMQNPRHLVRRRGQEARLRCSPMKGHSHVYWYRQLPEEGLKFMVYLQKENIIDESGMPKERFSAEFPKEGPSILRIQQVVRGDSAAYFCASSPSGGKPQHFGDGTRLSIL.

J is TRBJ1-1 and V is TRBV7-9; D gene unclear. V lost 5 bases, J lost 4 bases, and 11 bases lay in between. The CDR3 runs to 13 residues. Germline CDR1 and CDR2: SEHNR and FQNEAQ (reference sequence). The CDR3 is CASSPPLSTEAFF. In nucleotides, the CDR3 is TGTGCCAGCAGCCCCCCCCTTTCCACTGAAGCTTTCTTT.

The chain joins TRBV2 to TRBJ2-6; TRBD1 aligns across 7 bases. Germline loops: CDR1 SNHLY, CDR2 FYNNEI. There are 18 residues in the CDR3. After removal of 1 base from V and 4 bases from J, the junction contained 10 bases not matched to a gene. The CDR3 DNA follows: TGTGCCAGCAGTGAAGAAAGGGTTACAGGGGCCGGGGCCAACGTCCTGACTTTC. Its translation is CASSEERVTGAGANVLTF.

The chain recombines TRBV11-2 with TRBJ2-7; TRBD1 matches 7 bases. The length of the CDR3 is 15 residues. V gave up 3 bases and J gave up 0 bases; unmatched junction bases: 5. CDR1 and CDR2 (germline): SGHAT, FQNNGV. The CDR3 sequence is CASSFDRDPSYEQYF. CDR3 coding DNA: TGTGCCAGCAGCTTTGACAGGGACCCCTCCTACGAGCAGTACTTC. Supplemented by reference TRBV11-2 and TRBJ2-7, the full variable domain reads EAGVAQSPRYKIIEKRQSVAFWCNPISGHATLYWYQQILGQGPKLLIQFQNNGVVDDSQLPKDRFSAERLKGVDSTLKIQPAKLEDSAVYLCASSFDRDPSYEQYFGPGTRLTVT.

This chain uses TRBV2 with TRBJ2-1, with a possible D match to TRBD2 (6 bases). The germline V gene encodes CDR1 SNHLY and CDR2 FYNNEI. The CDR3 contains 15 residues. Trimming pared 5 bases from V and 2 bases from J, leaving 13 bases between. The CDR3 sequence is CASSPTSRAYNEQFF. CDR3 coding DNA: TGTGCCAGCAGTCCGACTAGTAGGGCCTACAATGAGCAGTTCTTC.

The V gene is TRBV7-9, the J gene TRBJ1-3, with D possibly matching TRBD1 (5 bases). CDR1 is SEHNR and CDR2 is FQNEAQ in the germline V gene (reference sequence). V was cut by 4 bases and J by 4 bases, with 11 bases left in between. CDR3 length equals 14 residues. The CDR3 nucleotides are TGTGCCAGCAGCTCGGGGGTAATCGGAAACACCATATATTTT. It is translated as CASSSGVIGNTIYF.

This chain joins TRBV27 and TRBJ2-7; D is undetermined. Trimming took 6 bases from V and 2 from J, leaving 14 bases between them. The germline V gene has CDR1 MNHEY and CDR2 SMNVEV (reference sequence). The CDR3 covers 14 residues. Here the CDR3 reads CASSRRITTYEQYF. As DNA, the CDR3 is TGTGCCAGCAGCCGCCGGATTACTACCTACGAGCAGTACTTC.

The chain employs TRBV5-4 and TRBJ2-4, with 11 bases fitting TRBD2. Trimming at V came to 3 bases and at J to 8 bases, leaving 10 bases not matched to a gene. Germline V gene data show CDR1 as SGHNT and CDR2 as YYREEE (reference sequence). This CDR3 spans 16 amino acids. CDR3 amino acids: CASSSTSGARGDIQYF. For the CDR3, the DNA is TGTGCCAGCAGCTCGACTAGCGGGGCCCGAGGGGACATTCAGTACTTC.

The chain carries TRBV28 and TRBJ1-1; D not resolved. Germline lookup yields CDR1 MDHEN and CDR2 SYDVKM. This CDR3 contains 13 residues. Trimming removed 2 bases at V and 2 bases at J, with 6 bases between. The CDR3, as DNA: TGTGCCAGCAGTTTAGAGGGTAACACTGAAGCTTTCTTT. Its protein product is CASSLEGNTEAFF.

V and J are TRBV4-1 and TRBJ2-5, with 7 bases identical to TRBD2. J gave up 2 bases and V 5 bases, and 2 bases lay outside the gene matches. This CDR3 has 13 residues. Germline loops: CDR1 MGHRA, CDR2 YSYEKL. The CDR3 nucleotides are TGCGCCAGCAGCACTAGCGTGCAAGAGACCCAGTACTTC. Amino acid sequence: CASSTSVQETQYF.

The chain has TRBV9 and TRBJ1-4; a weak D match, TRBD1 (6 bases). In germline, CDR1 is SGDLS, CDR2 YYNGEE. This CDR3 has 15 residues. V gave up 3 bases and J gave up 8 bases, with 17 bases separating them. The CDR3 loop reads CASSGRGGRPEKLFF. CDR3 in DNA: TGTGCCAGCAGCGGGAGAGGGGGACGCCCCGAAAAACTGTTTTTT.

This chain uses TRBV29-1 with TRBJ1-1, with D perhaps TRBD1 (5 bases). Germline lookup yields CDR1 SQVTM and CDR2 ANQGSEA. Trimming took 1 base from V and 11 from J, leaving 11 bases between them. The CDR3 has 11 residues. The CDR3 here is CSVEVVDKAFF. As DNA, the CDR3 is TGCAGCGTTGAAGTTGTGGACAAGGCTTTCTTT.

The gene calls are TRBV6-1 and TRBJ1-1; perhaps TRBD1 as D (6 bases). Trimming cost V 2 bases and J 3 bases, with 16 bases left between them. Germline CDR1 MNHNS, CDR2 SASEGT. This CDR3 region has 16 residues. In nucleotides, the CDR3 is TGTGCCAGCAGTGAAAGGGTGGCAGGGGTGTACACTGAAGCTTTCTTT. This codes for CASSERVAGVYTEAFF.

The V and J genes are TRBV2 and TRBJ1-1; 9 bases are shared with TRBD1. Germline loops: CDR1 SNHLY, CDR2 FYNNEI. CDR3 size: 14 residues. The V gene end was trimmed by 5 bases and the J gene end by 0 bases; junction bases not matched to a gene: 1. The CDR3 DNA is TGTGCCAGCAGTTACAGGGGGCTGAACACTGAAGCTTTCTTT. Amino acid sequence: CASSYRGLNTEAFF.

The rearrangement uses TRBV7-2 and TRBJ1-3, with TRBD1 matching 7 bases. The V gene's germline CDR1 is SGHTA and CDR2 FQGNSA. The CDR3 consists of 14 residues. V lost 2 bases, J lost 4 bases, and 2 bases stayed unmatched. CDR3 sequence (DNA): TGTGCCAGCAGCTTACGGGGACAGGGAAACACCATATATTTT. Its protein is CASSLRGQGNTIYF.

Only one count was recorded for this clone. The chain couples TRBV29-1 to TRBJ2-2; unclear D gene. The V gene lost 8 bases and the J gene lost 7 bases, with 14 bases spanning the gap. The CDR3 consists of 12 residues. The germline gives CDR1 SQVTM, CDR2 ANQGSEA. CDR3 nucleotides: TGCAGCACTCGAGATGTCCGCGGGGAGCTGTTTTTT. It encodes CSTRDVRGELFF.

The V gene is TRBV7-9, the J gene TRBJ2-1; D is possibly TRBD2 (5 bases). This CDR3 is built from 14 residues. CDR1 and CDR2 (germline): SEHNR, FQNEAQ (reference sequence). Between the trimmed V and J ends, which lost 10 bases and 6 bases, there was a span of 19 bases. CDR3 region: CATRNRDLGNEQFF. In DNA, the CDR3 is TGTGCCACCCGGAACCGGGATTTAGGCAATGAGCAGTTCTTC.

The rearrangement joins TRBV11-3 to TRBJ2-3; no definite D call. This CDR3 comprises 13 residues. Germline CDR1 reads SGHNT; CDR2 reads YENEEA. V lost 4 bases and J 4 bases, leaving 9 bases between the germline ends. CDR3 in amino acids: CASSYTQADTQYF. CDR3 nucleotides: TGTGCCAGCAGCTACACCCAGGCAGATACGCAGTATTTT.

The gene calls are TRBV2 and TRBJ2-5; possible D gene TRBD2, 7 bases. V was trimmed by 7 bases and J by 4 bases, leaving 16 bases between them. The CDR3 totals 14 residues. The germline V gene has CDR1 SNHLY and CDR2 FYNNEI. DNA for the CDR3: TGTGCCAGCACGGGGGGACAACCTAGAGAGACCCAGTACTTC. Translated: CASTGGQPRETQYF.